These 10 T cell receptor beta chains share one sample of origin, sequenced in a study of T cell responses to AZD1222 COVID-19 vaccine. Sequenced by immunoSEQ multiplex PCR; TCRdb stores in-frame clones only, minus some. The sample lists 140,000 or so clones, 89% occurring once. The sequencing here drew on peripheral blood, taken on day 0 of AZD1222 vaccination. These receptors were obtained from an adult in good health.

The chain links TRBV7-6 to TRBJ2-5, with TRBD1 identical over 8 bases. CDR1 and CDR2 from the germline V gene are SGHVS and FNYEAQ. There are 15 residues in the CDR3. Trimming at V came to 1 base and at J to 5 bases, leaving 6 bases not matched to a gene. CDR3 DNA sequence: TGTGCCAGCAGCTTAGATCCAGGGGGCCGGGAGACCCAGTACTTC. This gives the protein CASSLDPGGRETQYF.

This sequence joins TRBV28 and TRBJ2-5, with 8 bases aligning to TRBD1. Germline CDR1 MDHEN, CDR2 SYDVKM. The ends lost 2 bases at V and 1 base at J; junction bases unmatched: 6. The CDR3 has 16 amino acids. The CDR3 reads CASSLGDRPIQETQYF. DNA of the CDR3: TGTGCCAGCAGTTTAGGGGACAGGCCTATCCAAGAGACCCAGTACTTC.

This chain joins TRBV5-1 and TRBJ1-1, with D hard to call. The CDR3 sequence is 14 residues long. CDR1 SGHRS and CDR2 YFSETQ come from the germline V gene. The V end lost 0 bases, the J end lost 0 bases, and 6 bases lay between the germline ends. The CDR3 DNA reads TGCGCCAGCAGCTTGGTACCAGTGAACACTGAAGCTTTCTTT. Its translation is CASSLVPVNTEAFF.

The CDR3 loop reads CASSIGSTYEQYF. The CDR3 DNA sequence: TGTGCCAGTAGTATTGGTAGCACCTACGAGCAGTACTTC. This rearrangement joins TRBV19 to TRBJ2-7; D gene ambiguous. From germline, CDR1 is LNHDA and CDR2 SQIVND (reference sequence). CDR3 length equals 13 residues. Deletions cut 3 bases from V and 2 bases from J, with 8 bases between.

The rearrangement links TRBV28 to TRBJ1-4; D perhaps matches TRBD1 (6 bases). Looked up from germline, CDR1 is MDHEN and CDR2 is SYDVKM. V shed 9 bases and J shed 3 bases, with 11 bases lying between them. The CDR3 runs to 13 residues. CDR3 residues: CASRKGANEKLFF. CDR3 nucleotides: TGTGCCAGTAGAAAGGGGGCTAATGAAAAACTGTTTTTT.

J is TRBJ2-5 and V is TRBV18, with D uncertain. The germline V gene has CDR1 KGHSH and CDR2 LQKENI. This CDR3 region has 11 residues. The V end was cut by 3 bases, the J end by 4 bases, with 3 bases between. CDR3 in amino acids: CASSPGETQYF. The CDR3 DNA is TGTGCCAGCTCACCTGGAGAGACCCAGTACTTC.

Details on this clone: Mismatch with germline at one junction end may stem from a read error. V and J are TRBV6-2 or TRBV6-3 and TRBJ2-7; perhaps D is TRBD1 or TRBD2 (7 bases each). CDR1 and CDR2 from the germline V gene are MNHEY and SVGEGT. The CDR3 runs to 15 residues. CDR3 bases: TGTGCCAGCAGTTACTCGGGAGGGGGCTCCTCCGAGCAGTACTTC. Its translation: CASSYSGGGSSEQYF.

The chain employs TRBV7-2 and TRBJ2-3, with 11 bases fitting TRBD2. Trimming took 4 bases from V and 1 from J; bases not matched to a gene: 13. The CDR3 is 19 amino acids. Germline V gives CDR1 SGHTA, CDR2 FQGNSA. The CDR3 DNA sequence: TGTGCCAGCAGCTCGGGACTAGCGGAGACCCCAAAACGCACAGATACGCAGTATTTT. This codes for CASSSGLAETPKRTDTQYF.

This clone came up once. The rearrangement links TRBV30 to TRBJ1-5; D may be TRBD1 (5 bases). The CDR3 covers 14 residues. Germline V lookup: CDR1 GTSNPN, CDR2 SVGIG (reference sequence). V lost 1 base and J 7 bases, leaving 14 bases between the germline ends. The CDR3 DNA is TGTGCCTGGAGTGCGGGGGGGGAATACCAGCCCCAGCATTTT. Its protein product is CAWSAGGEYQPQHF. Full variable domain (outside the CDR3, taken from reference TRBV30 and TRBJ1-5): SQTIHQWPATLVQPVGSPLSLECTVEGTSNPNLYWYRQAAGRGLQLLFYSVGIGQISSEVPQNLSASRPQDRQFILSSKKLLLSDSGFYLCAWSAGGEYQPQHFGDGTRLSIL.

This clone is a singleton in its sample. V and J are TRBV28 and TRBJ2-7; 7 nucleotides align to TRBD2. Germline trimming cut 3 bases from V and 6 bases from J; bases unmatched to any gene: 11. The CDR3 extends over 15 amino acids. Germline CDR1 and CDR2: MDHEN and SYDVKM. The CDR3 region has the DNA TGTGCCAGCAGTTTGGCGGGAGCGGGGATGGTCGAGCAGTACTTC. Its translation is CASSLAGAGMVEQYF.